This T cell receptor (beta chain) was documented in a study of blood T cell repertoires in COVID-19. Study details: Specimens from acute and convalescent COVID-19 originated in the United States, Italy and Spain. In each case, the material was cDNA or gDNA derived from T cells, B-cell-depleted T cells, or PBMCs.

Per germline, CDR1 SGDLS and CDR2 YYNGEE. This CDR3 is built from 15 residues. With 2 bases removed from V and 7 bases from J, the gap between germline ends came to 16 bases. Per the authors' pipeline: Amplification of reference gene primers provided the estimated nucleated cell counts. The repertoire was sequenced with immunoSEQ multiplex PCR; TCRdb's copy has only in-frame clones and lacks some. Clone size and V and J calls were adopted from that table, with D and trimming inferred from the DNA. The table records more than 100,000 clones, about 90% of them present only once. The sequence derives from a human donor in a cohort sampled during active COVID-19. V gene TRBV9 combines with J gene TRBJ1-5, with TRBD1 as a possible D gene (5 bases). The sequencing input was peripheral blood. The CDR3 sequence is CASSVGGDFAQPQHF. The CDR3 region has the DNA TGTGCCAGCAGCGTGGGGGGGGATTTCGCCCAGCCCCAGCATTTT.